This paragraph reports one T cell receptor beta chain. Trimming removed 3 bases from V and 7 bases from J, with 16 bases in between. This CDR3 is built from 15 residues. Germline-derived CDR1 and CDR2 are LNHDA and SQIVND (reference sequence). The sample originates from a study of control samples from healthy donors and cancer patients. This table comes from immunoSEQ multiplex PCR, and its TCRdb copy is limited to in-frame clones, with some not included. This table holds 150,000 to 200,000 clones, roughly 88% found once. The J gene is TRBJ1-5, the V gene TRBV19; tentative D call: TRBD1 (6 bases). Specimen: blood. This TCR came from a woman aged 25-40 years in good health. The CDR3 region has the DNA TGTGCCAGTAGTATCGGGAGGGGGAGTTTGCAGCCCCAGCATTTT. Translated: CASSIGRGSLQPQHF.